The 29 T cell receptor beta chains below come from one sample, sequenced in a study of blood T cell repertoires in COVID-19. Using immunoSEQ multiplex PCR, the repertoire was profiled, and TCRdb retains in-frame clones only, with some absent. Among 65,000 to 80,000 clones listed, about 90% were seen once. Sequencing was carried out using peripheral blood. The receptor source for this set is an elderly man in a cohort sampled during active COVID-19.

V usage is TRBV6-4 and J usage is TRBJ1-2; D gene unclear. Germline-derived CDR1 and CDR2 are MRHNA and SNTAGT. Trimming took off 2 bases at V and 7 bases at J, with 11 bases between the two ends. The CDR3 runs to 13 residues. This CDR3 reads CASSDSNLGGYTF. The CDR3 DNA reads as TGTGCCAGCAGTGACAGCAACCTCGGTGGCTACACCTTC.

This CDR3 reads CASSFSKAGLNEQFF. In nucleotides, the CDR3 is TGTGCCAGCAGCTTTAGTAAAGCGGGGTTAAATGAGCAGTTCTTC. The genes are TRBV5-4 and TRBJ2-1; 7 nucleotides line up with TRBD2. CDR1 SGHNT and CDR2 YYREEE come from the germline V gene (reference sequence). V shed 2 bases and J 7 bases; nucleotides not matched to a gene: 9. This CDR3 region has 15 residues.

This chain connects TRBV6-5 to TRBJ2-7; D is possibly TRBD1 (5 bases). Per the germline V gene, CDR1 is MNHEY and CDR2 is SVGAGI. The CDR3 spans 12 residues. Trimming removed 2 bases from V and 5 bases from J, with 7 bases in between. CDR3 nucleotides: TGTGCCAGCAGTTACCCAGGGCACGAGCAGTACGTC. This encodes CASSYPGHEQYV.

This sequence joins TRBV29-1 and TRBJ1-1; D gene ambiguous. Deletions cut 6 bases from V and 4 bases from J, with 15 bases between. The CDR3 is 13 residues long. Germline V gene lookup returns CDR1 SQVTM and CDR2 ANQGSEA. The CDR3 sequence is CSVGSRAATEAFF. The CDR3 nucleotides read TGCAGCGTGGGGTCGCGGGCAGCCACTGAAGCTTTCTTT.

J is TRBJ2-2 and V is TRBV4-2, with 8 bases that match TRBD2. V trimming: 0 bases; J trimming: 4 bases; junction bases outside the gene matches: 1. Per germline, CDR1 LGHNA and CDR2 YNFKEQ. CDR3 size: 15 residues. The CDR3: CASSQEAGGTGELFF. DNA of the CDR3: TGTGCCAGCAGCCAAGAGGCGGGGGGCACCGGGGAGCTGTTTTTT.

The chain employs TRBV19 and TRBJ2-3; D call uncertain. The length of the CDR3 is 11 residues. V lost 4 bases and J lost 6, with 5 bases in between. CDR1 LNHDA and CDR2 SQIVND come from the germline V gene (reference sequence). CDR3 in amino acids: CASSNWDTQYF. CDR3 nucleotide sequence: TGTGCCAGTAGTAACTGGGATACGCAGTATTTT.

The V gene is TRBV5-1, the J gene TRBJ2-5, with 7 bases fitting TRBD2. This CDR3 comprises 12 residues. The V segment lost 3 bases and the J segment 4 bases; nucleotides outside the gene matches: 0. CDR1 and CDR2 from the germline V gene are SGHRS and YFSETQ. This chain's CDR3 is CASSSGGETQYF. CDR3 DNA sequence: TGCGCCAGCAGCTCGGGAGGAGAGACCCAGTACTTC.

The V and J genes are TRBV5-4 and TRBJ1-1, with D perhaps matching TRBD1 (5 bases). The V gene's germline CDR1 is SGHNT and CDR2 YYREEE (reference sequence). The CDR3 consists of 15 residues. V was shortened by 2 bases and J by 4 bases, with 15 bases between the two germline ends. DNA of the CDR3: TGTGCCAGCAGCTTTCCTGGGGGGAGGATCACTGAAGCTTTCTTT. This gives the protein CASSFPGGRITEAFF.

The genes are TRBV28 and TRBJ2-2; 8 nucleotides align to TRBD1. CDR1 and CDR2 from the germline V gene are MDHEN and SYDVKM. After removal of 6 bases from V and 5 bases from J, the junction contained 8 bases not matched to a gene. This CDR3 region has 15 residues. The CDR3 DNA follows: TGTGCCAGCAGACCTGGACAGGGACGGACCGGGGAGCTGTTTTTT. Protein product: CASRPGQGRTGELFF.

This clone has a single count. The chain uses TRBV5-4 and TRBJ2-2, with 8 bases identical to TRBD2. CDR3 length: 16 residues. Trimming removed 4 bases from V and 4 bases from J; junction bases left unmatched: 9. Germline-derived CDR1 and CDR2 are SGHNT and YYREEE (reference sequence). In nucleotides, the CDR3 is TGTGCCAGCAGCGTCGTCAGCGGGGGATCCACCGGGGAGCTGTTTTTT. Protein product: CASSVVSGGSTGELFF.

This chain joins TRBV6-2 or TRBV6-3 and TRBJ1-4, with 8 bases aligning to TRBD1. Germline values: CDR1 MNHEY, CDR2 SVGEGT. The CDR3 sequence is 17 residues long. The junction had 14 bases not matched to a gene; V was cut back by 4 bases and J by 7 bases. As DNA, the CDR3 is TGTGCCAGCAGTTCATTTGTCACAGGGGGTCAGGTTGAAAAACTGTTTTTT. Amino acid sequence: CASSSFVTGGQVEKLFF.

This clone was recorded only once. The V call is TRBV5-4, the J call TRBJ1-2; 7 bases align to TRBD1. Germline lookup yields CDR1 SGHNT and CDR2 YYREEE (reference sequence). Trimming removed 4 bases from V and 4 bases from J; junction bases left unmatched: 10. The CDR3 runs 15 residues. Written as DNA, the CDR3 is TGTGCCAGCAGCGCTGACCGGGACAGAGGCTATGGCTACACCTTC. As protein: CASSADRDRGYGYTF.

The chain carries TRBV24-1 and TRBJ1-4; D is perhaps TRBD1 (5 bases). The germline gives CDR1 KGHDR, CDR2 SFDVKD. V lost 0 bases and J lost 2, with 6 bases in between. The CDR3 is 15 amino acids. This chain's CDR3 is CATSDLNRTNEKLFF. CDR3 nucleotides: TGTGCCACCAGTGATTTGAACAGGACTAATGAAAAACTGTTTTTT.

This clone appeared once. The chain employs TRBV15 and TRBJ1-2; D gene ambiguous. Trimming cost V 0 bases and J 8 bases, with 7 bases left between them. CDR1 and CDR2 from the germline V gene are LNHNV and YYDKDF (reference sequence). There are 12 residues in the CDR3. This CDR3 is CATSRDQAGYTF. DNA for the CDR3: TGTGCCACCAGCAGAGATCAGGCCGGCTACACCTTC. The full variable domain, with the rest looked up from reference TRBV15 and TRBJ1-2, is DAMVIQNPRYQVTQFGKPVTLSCSQTLNHNVMYWYQQKSSQAPKLLFHYYDKDFNNEADTPDNFQSRRPNTSFCFLDIRSPGLGDTAMYLCATSRDQAGYTFGSGTRLTVV.

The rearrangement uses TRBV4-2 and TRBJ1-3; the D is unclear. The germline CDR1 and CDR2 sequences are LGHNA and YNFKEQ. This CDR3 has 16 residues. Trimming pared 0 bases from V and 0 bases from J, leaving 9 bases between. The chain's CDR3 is CASSQDLGSSGNTIYF. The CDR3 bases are TGTGCCAGCAGCCAAGATTTAGGGAGCTCTGGAAACACCATATATTTT.

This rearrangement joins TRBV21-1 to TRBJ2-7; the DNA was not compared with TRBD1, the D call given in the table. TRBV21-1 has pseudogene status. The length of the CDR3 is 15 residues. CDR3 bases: TGTGCCAGCAGCAACCGGGACAGGGGGTTCAACGAGCAGTACTTC. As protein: CASSNRDRGFNEQYF.

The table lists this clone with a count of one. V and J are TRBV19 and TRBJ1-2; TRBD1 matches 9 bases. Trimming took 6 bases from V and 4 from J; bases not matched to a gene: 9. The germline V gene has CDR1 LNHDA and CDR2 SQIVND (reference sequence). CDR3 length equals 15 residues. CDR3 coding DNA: TGTGCCAGTAGAAGTGGGACAGGGTATTTCTATGGCTACACCTTC. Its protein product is CASRSGTGYFYGYTF.

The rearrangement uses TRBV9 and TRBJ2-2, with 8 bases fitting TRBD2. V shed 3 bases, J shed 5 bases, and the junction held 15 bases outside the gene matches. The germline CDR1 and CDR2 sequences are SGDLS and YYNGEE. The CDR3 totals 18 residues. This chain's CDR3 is CASSAVLPGLGRTGELFF. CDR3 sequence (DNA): TGTGCCAGCAGCGCAGTCCTGCCGGGACTAGGTAGGACCGGGGAGCTGTTTTTT.

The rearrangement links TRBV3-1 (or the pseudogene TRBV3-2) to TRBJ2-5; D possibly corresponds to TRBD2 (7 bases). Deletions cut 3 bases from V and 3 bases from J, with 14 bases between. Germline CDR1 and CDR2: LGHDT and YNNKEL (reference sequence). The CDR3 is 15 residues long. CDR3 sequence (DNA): TGTGCCAGCAGCCACCGAGGGGGGGGAAAAGAGACCCAGTACTTC. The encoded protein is CASSHRGGGKETQYF.

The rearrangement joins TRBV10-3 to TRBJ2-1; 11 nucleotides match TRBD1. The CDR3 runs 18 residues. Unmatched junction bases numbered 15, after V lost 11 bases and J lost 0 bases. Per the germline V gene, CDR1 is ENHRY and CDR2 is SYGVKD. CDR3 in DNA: TGTGCCGTGGCCGACGGGACAGGGGGAAGAAGCTCCTACAATGAGCAGTTCTTC. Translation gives CAVADGTGGRSSYNEQFF.

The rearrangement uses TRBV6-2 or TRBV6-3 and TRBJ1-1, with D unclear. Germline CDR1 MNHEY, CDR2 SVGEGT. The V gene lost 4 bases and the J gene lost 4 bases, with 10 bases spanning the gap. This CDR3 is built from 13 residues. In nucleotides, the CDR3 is TGTGCCAGCAGTTTAGAGGAGCGCACTGAAGCTTTCTTT. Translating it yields CASSLEERTEAFF.

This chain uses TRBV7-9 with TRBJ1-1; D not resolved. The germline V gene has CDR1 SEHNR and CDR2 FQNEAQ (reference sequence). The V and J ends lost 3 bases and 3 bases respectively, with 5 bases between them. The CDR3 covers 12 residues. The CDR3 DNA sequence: TGTGCCAGCAGCTTTGTCGACACTGAAGCTTTCTTT. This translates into CASSFVDTEAFF.

CDR3 DNA: TGTGCCAGCAGCGTCGGACAGGGGGGAAACTATGGCTACACCTTC. It specifies CASSVGQGGNYGYTF. The chain recombines TRBV2 with TRBJ1-2; 10 bases are shared with TRBD1. This CDR3 is 15 amino acids long. With V trimmed by 6 bases and J by 2 bases, 6 bases remained unmatched. Germline CDR1 reads SNHLY; CDR2 reads FYNNEI.

The CDR3 DNA sequence: TGTGCCAGCAGCCCAACCGGGACAGGGGGCTGGGAGCAGTACTTC. It yields the protein CASSPTGTGGWEQYF. The chain couples TRBV7-2 to TRBJ2-7, with 12 bases that match TRBD1. Trimming cost V 5 bases and J 7 bases; bases outside gene matches: 9. CDR1 SGHTA and CDR2 FQGNSA come from the germline V gene. The CDR3 contains 15 residues.

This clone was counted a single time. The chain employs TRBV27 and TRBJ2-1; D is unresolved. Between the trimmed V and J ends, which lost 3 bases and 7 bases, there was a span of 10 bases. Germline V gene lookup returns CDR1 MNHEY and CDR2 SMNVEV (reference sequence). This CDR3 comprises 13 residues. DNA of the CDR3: TGTGCCAGCAGTTTGACTGTTAGGAATGAGCAGTTCTTC. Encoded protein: CASSLTVRNEQFF.

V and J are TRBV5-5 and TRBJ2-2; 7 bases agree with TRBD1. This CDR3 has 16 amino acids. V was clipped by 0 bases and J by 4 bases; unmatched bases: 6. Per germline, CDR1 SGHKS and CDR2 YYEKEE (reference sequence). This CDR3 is CASSLDLDRRTGELFF. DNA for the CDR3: TGTGCCAGCAGCTTGGACCTGGACAGGCGCACCGGGGAGCTGTTTTTT.

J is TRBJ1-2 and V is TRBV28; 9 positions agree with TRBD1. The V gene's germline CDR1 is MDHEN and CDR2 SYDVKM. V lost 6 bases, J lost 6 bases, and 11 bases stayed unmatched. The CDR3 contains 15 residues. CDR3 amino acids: CASRPNRGRLDGYTF. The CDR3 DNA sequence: TGTGCCAGCAGACCTAACAGGGGGCGCTTGGATGGCTACACCTTC.

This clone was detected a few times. Written as DNA, the CDR3 is TGTGCCAGCAGCTTAGCCGGGGAGACCCAGTACTTC. Protein sequence: CASSLAGETQYF. This chain uses TRBV7-9 with TRBJ2-5; D not certain. The CDR3 runs to 12 residues. Germline CDR1 SEHNR, CDR2 FQNEAQ (reference sequence). V lost 0 bases and J lost 5, with 4 bases in between.

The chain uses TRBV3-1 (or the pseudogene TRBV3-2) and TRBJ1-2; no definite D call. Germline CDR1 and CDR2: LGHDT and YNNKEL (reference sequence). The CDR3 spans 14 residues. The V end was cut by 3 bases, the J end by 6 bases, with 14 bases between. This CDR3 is CASSQTSGSDGYTF. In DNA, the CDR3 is TGTGCCAGCAGCCAGACCTCGGGGAGCGATGGCTACACCTTC.